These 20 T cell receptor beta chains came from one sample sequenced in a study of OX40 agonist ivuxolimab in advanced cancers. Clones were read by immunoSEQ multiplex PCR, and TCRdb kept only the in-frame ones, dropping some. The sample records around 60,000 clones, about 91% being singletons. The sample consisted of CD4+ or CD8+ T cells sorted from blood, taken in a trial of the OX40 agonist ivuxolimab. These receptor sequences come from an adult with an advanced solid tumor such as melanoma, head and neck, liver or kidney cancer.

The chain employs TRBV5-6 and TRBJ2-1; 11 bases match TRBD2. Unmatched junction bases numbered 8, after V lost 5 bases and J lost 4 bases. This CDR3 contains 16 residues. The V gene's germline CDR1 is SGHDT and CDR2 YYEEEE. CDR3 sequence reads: CASSFSGRAFYNEQFF. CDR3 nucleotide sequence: TGTGCCAGCAGTTTTAGCGGGAGGGCTTTTTACAATGAGCAGTTCTTC.

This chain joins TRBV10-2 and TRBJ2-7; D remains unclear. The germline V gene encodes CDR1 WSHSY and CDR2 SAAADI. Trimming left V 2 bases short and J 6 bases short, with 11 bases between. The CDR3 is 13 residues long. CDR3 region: CASSEGSSPEQYF. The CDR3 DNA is TGCGCCAGCAGTGAGGGCTCCAGCCCCGAGCAGTACTTC.

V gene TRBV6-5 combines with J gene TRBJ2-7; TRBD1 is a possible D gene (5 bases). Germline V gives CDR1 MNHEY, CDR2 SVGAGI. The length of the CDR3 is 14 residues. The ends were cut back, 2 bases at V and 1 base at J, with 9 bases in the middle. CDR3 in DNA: TGTGCCAGCAGTTACCAGGGCTCATCCTACGAGCAGTACTTC. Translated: CASSYQGSSYEQYF.

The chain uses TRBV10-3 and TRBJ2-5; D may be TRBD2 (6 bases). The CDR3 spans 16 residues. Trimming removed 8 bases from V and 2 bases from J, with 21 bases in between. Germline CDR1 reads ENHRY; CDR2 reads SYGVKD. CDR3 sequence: CAIGTFGGAAQETQYF. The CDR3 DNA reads TGTGCCATCGGTACGTTCGGCGGGGCGGCGCAAGAGACCCAGTACTTC.

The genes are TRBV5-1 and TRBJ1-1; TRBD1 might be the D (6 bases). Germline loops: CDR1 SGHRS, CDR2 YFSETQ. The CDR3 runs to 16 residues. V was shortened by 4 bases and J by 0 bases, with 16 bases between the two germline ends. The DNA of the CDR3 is TGCGCCAGCAGCATAGGACAGATATCGATGAACACTGAAGCTTTCTTT. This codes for CASSIGQISMNTEAFF.

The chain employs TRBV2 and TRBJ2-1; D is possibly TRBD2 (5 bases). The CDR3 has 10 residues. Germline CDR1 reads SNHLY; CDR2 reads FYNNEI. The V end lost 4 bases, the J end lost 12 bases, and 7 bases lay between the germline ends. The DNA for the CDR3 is TGTGCCAGCAGTGGGACTTGGCAGTTCTTC. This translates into CASSGTWQFF.

In DNA form, the CDR3 reads TGTGCCAGTAGTATAGATGTCGGGAGCTACGAGCAGTACTTC. Its translation is CASSIDVGSYEQYF. The chain couples TRBV19 to TRBJ2-7; weak D call: TRBD2 (6 bases). The CDR3 covers 14 residues. Looked up from germline, CDR1 is LNHDA and CDR2 is SQIVND (reference sequence). Trimming pared 0 bases from V and 3 bases from J, leaving 9 bases between.

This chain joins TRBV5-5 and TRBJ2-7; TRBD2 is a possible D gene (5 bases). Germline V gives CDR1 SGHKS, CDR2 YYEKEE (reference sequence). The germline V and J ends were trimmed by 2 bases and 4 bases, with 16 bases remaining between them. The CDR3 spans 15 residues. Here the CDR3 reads CASSFRATEGYEQYF. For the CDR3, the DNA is TGTGCCAGCAGCTTCCGGGCCACCGAGGGATACGAGCAGTACTTC.

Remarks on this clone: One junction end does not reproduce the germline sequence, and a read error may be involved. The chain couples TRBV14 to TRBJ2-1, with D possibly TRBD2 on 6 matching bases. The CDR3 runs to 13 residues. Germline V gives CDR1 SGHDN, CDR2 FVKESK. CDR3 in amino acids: CASSPGASGGGIF. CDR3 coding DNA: TGTGCCAGCAGCCCTGGCGCCTCGGGCGGCGGGATCTTC.

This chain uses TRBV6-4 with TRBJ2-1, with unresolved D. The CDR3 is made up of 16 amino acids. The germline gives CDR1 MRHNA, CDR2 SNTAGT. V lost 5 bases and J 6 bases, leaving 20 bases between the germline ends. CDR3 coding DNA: TGTGCCAGCAGTCCCATCCTGGCTAGTGGTCTCAATGAGCAGTTCTTC. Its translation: CASSPILASGLNEQFF.

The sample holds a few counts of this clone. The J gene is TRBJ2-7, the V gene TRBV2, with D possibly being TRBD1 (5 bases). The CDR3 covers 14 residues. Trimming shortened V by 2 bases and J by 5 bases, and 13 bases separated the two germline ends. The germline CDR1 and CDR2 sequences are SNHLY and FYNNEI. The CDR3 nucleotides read TGTGCCAGCAGTGAACTGGCAGGGCCGAACGAGCAGTACTTC. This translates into CASSELAGPNEQYF.

The CDR3, as DNA: TGTGCCAGCAGCTTGGGGGTTAACACTGAAGCTTTCTTT. Its protein product is CASSLGVNTEAFF. This chain joins TRBV5-4 and TRBJ1-1, with D unclear. Per germline, CDR1 SGHNT and CDR2 YYREEE (reference sequence). Trimming took 0 bases from V and 2 from J, leaving 5 bases between them. The CDR3 has 13 residues.

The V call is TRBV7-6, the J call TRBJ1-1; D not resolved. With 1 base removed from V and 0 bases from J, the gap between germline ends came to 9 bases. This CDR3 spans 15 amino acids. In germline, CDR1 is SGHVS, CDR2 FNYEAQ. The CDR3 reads CASSLEGRLNTEAFF. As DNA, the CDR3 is TGTGCCAGCAGCTTAGAGGGAAGATTGAACACTGAAGCTTTCTTT.

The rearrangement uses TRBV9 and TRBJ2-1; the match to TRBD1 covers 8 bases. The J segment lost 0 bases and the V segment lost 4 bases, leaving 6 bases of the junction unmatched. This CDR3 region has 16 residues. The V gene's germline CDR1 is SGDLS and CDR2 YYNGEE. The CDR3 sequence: CASSTDRAYSYNEQFF. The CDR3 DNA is TGTGCCAGCAGCACGGACAGGGCATACTCCTACAATGAGCAGTTCTTC.

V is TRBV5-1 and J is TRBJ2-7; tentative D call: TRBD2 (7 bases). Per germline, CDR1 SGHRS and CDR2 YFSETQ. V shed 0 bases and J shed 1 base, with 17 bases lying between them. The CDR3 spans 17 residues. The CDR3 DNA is TGCGCCAGCAGCTTGGGATGGGGAGGGGGTTCGTCCTACGAGCAGTACTTC. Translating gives CASSLGWGGGSSYEQYF. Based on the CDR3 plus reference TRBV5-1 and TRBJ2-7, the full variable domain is KAGVTQTPRYLIKTRGQQVTLSCSPISGHRSVSWYQQTPGQGLQFLFEYFSETQRNKGNFPGRFSGRQFSNSRSEMNVSTLELGDSALYLCASSLGWGGGSSYEQYFGPGTRLTVT.

This CDR3 reads CASSPRTVEQFF. The CDR3 DNA sequence: TGTGCCAGCAGCCCCCGGACAGTCGAGCAGTTCTTC. The chain combines TRBV13 with TRBJ2-1; a weak D match, TRBD1 (6 bases). CDR3 length equals 12 residues. From germline, CDR1 is PRHDT and CDR2 FYEKMQ (reference sequence). V lost 5 bases, J lost 10 bases, and 12 bases lay in between.

The CDR3 region is CASSLPDTGNEQFF. The CDR3 DNA follows: TGCGCCAGCAGCCTACCGGACACAGGCAATGAGCAGTTCTTC. The V call is TRBV4-1, the J call TRBJ2-1, with D possibly being TRBD1 (5 bases). V was clipped by 4 bases and J by 6 bases, with 13 bases between them. The CDR3 totals 14 residues. Per the germline V gene, CDR1 is MGHRA and CDR2 is YSYEKL.

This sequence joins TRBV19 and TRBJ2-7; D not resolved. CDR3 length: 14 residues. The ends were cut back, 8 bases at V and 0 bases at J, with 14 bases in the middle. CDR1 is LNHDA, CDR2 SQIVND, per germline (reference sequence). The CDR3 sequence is CASRTAYSSYEQYF. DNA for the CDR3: TGTGCCAGTCGTACAGCTTATTCCTCCTACGAGCAGTACTTC.

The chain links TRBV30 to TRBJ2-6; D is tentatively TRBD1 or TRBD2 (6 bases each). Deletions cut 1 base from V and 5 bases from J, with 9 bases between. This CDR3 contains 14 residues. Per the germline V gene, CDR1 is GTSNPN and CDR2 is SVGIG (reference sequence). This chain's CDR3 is CAWSGGARANVLTF. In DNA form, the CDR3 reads TGTGCCTGGAGTGGGGGGGCCCGGGCCAACGTCCTGACTTTC.

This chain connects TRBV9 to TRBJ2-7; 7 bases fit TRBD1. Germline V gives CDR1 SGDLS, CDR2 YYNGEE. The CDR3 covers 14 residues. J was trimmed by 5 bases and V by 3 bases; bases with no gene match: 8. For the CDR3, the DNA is TGTGCCAGCAGCGCGGGACAGCCTGCCGACGAGCAGTACTTC. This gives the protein CASSAGQPADEQYF.